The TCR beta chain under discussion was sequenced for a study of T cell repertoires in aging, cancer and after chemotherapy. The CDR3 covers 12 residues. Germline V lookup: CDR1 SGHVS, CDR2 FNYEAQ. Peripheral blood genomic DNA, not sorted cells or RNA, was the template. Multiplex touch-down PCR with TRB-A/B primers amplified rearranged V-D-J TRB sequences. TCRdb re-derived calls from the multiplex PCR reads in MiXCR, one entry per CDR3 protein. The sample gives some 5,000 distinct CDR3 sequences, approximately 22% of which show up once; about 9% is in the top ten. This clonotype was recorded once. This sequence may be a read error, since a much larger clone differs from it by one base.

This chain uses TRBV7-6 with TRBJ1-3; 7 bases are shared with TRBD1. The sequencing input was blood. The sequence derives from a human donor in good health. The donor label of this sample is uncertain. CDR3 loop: CASSRDRNTIFF. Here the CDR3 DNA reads TGTGCCAGCAGCCGGGACAGAAACACCATATTTTTT.